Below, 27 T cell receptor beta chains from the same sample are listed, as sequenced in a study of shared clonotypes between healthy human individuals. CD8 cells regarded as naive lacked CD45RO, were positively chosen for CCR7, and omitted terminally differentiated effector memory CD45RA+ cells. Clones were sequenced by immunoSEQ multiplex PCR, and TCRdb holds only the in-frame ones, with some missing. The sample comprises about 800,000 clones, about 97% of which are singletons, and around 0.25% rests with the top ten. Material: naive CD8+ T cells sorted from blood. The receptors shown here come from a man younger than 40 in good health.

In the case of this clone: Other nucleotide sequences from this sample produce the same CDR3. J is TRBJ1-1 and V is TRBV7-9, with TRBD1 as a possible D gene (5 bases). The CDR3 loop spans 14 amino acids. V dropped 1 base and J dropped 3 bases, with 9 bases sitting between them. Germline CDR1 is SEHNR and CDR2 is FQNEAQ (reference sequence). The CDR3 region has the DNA TGTGCCAGCAGCTTAGGGGTAGGGGACACTGAAGCTTTCTTT. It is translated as CASSLGVGDTEAFF. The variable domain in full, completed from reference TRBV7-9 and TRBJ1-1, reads DTGVSQNPRHKITKRGQNVTFRCDPISEHNRLYWYRQTLGQGPEFLTYFQNEAQLEKSRLLSDRFSAERPKGSFSTLEIQRTEQGDSAMYLCASSLGVGDTEAFFGQGTRLTVV.

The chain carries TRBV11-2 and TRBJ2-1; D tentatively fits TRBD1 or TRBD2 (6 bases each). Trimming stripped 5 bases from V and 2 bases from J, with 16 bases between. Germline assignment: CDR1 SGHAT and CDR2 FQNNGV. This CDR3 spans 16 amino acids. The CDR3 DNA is TGTGCCAGCAGCGGTCATGGGGGGCAAGCCTACAATGAGCAGTTCTTC. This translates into CASSGHGGQAYNEQFF.

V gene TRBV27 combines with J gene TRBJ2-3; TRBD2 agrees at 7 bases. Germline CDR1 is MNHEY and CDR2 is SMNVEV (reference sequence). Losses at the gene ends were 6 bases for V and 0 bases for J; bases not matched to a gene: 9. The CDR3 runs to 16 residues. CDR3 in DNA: TGTGCCAGCAGCCGTCTAGCGGACCTTAGCACAGATACGCAGTATTTT. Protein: CASSRLADLSTDTQYF.

In nucleotides, the CDR3 is TGTGCCAGCAGTGTTCGGGACACGGGACCGTCTAACTATGGCTACACCTTC. Translating gives CASSVRDTGPSNYGYTF. The chain carries TRBV25-1 and TRBJ1-2; D might be TRBD1 (6 bases). The V end lost 4 bases, the J end lost 0 bases, and 18 bases lay between the germline ends. This CDR3 comprises 17 residues. Germline loops: CDR1 MGHDK, CDR2 SYGVNS.

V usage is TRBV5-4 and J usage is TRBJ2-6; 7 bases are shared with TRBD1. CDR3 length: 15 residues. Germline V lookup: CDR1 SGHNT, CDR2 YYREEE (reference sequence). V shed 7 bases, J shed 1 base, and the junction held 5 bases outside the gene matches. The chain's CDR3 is CASEIQGSGANVLTF. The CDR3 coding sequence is TGTGCCAGCGAAATACAGGGGTCTGGGGCCAACGTCCTGACTTTC.

CDR3 in amino acids: CASSETRAGANVLTF. The CDR3 DNA reads TGTGCCAGCAGTGAAACCAGGGCCGGGGCCAACGTCCTGACTTTC. The chain uses TRBV6-1 and TRBJ2-6; D is perhaps TRBD1 (5 bases). With 2 bases removed from V and 4 bases from J, the gap between germline ends came to 9 bases. Germline assignment: CDR1 MNHNS and CDR2 SASEGT. The CDR3 sequence is 15 residues long.

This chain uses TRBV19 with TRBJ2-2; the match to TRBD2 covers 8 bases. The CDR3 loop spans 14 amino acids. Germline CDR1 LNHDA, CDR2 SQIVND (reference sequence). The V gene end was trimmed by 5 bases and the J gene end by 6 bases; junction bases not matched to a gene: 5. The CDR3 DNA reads TGTGCCAGTAGTGTTGCGGGAGGTCCCGGGGAGCTGTTTTTT. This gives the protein CASSVAGGPGELFF.

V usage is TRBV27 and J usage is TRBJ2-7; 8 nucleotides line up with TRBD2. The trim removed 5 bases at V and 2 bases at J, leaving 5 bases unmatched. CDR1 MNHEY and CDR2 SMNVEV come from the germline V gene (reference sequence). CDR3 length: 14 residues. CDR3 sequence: CASSRSGSPYEQYF. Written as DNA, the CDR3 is TGTGCCAGCAGTAGGAGCGGGAGCCCCTACGAGCAGTACTTC.

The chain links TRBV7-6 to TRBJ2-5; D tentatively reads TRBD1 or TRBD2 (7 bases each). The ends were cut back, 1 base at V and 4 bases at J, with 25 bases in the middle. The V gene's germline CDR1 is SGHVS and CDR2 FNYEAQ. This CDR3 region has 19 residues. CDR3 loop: CASSLDRSEQTGRGETQYF. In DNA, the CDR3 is TGTGCCAGCAGCTTAGATCGGTCGGAACAGACAGGGAGGGGAGAGACCCAGTACTTC.

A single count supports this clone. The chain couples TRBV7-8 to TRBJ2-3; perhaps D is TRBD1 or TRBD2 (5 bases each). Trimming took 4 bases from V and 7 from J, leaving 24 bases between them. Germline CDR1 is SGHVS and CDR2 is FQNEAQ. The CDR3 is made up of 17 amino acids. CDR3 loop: CASSSTSRGVGVHTQYF. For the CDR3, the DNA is TGTGCCAGCAGCTCCACTAGTAGGGGAGTAGGGGTGCATACGCAGTATTTT.

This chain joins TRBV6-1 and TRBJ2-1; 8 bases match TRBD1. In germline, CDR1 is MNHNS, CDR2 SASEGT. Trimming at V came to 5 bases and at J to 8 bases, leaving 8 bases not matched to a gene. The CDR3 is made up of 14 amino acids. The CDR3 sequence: CASSPRGLGYEQFF. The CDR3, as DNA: TGTGCCAGCAGTCCCAGGGGGCTCGGTTATGAGCAGTTCTTC.

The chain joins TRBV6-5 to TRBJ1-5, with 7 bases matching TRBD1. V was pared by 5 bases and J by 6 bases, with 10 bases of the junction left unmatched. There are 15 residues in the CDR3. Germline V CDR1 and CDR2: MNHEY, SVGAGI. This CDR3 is CASSPWTGRGQPQHF. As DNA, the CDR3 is TGTGCCAGCAGTCCCTGGACAGGCCGCGGTCAGCCCCAGCATTTT.

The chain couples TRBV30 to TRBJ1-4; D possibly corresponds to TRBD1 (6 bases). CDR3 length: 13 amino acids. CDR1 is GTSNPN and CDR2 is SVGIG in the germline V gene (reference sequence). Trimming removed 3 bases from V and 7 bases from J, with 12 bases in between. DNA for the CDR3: TGTGCCTGGAGCTCGGGGGCGGGTGAAAAACTGTTTTTT. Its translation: CAWSSGAGEKLFF.

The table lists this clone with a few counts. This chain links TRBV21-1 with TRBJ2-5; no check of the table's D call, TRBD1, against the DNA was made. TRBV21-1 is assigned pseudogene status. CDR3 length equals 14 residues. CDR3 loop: CASSSDRVKETQYF. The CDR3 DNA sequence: TGTGCCAGCAGCAGTGACAGGGTTAAAGAGACCCAGTACTTC.

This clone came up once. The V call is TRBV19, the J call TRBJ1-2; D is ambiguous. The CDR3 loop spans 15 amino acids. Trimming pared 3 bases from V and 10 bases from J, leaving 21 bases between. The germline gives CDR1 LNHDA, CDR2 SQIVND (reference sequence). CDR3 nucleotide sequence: TGTGCCAGTAGTATCGGTCGGCAGCGTTCCTATTTCTACACCTTC. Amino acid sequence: CASSIGRQRSYFYTF. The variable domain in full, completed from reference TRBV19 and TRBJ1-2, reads DGGITQSPKYLFRKEGQNVTLSCEQNLNHDAMYWYRQDPGQGLRLIYYSQIVNDFQKGDIAEGYSVSREKKESFPLTVTSAQKNPTAFYLCASSIGRQRSYFYTFGSGTRLTVV.

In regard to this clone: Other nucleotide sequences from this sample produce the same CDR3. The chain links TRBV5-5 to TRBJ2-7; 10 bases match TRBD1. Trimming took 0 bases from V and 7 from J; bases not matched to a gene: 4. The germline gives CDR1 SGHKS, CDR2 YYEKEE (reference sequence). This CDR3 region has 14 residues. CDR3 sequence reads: CASSLGQGADEQYF. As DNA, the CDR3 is TGTGCCAGCAGCTTGGGACAGGGGGCTGATGAGCAGTACTTC.

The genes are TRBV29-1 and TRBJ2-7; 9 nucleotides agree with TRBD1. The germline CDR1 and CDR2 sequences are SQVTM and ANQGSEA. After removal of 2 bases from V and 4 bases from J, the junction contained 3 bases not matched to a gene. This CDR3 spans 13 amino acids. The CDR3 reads CSVESGQGYEQYF. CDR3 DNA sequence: TGCAGCGTTGAATCGGGACAGGGTTACGAGCAGTACTTC.

For the CDR3, the DNA is TGTGCCAGCAGCTTGGGGCAGGGTGGCACCGGGGAGCTGTTTTTT. It encodes CASSLGQGGTGELFF. The chain uses TRBV5-6 and TRBJ2-2, with a possible D match to TRBD1 (5 bases). The length of the CDR3 is 15 residues. Between the trimmed V and J ends, which lost 0 bases and 4 bases, there was a span of 10 bases. Germline V gene data show CDR1 as SGHDT and CDR2 as YYEEEE.

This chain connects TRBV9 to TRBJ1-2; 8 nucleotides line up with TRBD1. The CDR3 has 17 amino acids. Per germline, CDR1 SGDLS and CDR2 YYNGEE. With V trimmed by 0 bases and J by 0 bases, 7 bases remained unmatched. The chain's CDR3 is CASSVERDRKPNYGYTF. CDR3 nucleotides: TGTGCCAGCAGCGTAGAGCGGGACAGGAAACCTAACTATGGCTACACCTTC.

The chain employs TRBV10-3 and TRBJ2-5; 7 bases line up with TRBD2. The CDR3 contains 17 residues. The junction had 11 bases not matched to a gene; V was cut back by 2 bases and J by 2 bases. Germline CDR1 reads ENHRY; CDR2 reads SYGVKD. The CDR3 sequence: CAISETSVEMGQETQYF. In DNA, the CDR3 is TGTGCCATCAGTGAGACTAGCGTGGAGATGGGGCAAGAGACCCAGTACTTC.

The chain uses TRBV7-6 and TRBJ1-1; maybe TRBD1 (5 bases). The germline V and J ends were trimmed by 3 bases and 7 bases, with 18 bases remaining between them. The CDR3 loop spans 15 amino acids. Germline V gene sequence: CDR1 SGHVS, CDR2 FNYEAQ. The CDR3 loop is CASSFGKEAGGEAFF. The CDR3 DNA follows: TGTGCCAGCAGCTTTGGGAAGGAGGCGGGGGGTGAAGCTTTCTTT.

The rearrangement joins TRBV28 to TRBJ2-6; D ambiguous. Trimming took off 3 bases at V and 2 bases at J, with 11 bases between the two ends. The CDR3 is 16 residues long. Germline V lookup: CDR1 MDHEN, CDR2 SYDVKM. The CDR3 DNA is TGTGCCAGCAGTTTCCCTTCTGCGGCTGGGGCCAACGTCCTGACTTTC. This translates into CASSFPSAAGANVLTF.

Written as DNA, the CDR3 is TGTGCCAGCAGCGCGGGACATCGCTCCTCCTACGAGCAGTACTTC. It yields the protein CASSAGHRSSYEQYF. The chain carries TRBV5-4 and TRBJ2-7; D may be TRBD1 or TRBD2 (6 bases each). The CDR3 length is 15 residues. The V gene's germline CDR1 is SGHNT and CDR2 YYREEE (reference sequence). The V end was cut by 4 bases, the J end by 0 bases, with 14 bases between.

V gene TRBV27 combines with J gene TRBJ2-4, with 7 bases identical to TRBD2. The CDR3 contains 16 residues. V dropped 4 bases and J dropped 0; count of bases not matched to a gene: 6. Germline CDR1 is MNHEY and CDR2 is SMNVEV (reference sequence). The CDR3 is CASSSNGGVAKNIQYF. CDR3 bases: TGTGCCAGCAGTTCTAATGGGGGGGTAGCCAAAAACATTCAGTACTTC.

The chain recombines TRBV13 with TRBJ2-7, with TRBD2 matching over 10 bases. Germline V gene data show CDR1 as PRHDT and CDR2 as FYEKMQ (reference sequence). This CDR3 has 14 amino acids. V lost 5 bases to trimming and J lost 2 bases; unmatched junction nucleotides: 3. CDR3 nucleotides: TGTGCCAGCAGCATCCTAGCGGGAGCCTACGAGCAGTACTTC. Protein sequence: CASSILAGAYEQYF.

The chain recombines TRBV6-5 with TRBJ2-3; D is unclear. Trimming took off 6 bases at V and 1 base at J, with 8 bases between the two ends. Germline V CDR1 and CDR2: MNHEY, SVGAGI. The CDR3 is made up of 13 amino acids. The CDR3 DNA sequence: TGTGCCAGCAGCTTAGTTGGCACAGATACGCAGTATTTT. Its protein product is CASSLVGTDTQYF.

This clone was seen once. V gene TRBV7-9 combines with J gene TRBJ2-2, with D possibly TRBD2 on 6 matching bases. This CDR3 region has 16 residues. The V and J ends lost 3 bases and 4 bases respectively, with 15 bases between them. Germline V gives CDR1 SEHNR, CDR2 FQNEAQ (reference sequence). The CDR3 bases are TGTGCCAGCAGCTTTCCCGGGAGACCGGGCACCGGGGAGCTGTTTTTT. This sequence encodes CASSFPGRPGTGELFF.